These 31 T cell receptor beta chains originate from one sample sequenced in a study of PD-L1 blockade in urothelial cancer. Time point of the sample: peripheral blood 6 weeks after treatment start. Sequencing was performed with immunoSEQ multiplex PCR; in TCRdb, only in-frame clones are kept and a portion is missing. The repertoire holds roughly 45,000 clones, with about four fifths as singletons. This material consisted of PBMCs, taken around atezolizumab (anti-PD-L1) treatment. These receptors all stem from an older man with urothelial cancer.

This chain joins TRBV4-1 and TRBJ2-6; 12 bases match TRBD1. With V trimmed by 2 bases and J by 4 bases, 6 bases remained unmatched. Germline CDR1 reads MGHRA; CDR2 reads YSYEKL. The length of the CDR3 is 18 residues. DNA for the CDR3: TGCGCCAGCAGCCAACCGGGACAGGGGGCGCGGGGGGCCAACGTCCTGACTTTC. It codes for CASSQPGQGARGANVLTF.

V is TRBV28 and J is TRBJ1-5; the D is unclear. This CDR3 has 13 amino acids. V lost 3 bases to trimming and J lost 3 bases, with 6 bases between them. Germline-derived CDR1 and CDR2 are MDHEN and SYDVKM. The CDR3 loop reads CASSFTDNQPQHF. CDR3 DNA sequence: TGTGCCAGCAGTTTTACAGACAATCAGCCCCAGCATTTT.

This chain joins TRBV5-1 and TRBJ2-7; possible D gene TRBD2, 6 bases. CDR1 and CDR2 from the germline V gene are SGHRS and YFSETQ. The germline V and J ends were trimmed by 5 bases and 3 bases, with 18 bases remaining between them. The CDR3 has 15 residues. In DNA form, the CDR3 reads TGCGCCAGCAGACCGTTGGGGGAGGCTATCTACGAGCAGTACTTC. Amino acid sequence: CASRPLGEAIYEQYF.

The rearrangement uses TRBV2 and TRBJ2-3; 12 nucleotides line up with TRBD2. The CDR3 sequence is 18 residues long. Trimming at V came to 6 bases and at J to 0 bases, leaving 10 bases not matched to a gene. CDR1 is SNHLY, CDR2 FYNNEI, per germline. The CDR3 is CASSYNPGTSGSTDTQYF. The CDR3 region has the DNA TGTGCCAGCAGCTATAACCCCGGGACTAGCGGGAGCACAGATACGCAGTATTTT.

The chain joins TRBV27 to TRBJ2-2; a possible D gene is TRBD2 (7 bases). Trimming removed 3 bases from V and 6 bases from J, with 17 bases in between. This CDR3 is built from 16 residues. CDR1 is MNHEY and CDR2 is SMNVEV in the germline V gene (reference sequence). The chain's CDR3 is CASSFTGTTAPGELFF. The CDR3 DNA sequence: TGTGCCAGCAGTTTCACAGGGACTACCGCCCCCGGGGAGCTGTTTTTT.

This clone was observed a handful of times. CDR3 nucleotides: TGTGCCAGCAGTAGATCCCAGGAGGGCAATGAGCAGTTCTTC. Protein product: CASSRSQEGNEQFF. The rearrangement uses TRBV27 and TRBJ2-1, with a possible D match to TRBD2 (6 bases). The CDR3 totals 14 residues. V was trimmed by 5 bases and J by 6 bases, leaving 14 bases between them. Germline CDR1 MNHEY, CDR2 SMNVEV (reference sequence).

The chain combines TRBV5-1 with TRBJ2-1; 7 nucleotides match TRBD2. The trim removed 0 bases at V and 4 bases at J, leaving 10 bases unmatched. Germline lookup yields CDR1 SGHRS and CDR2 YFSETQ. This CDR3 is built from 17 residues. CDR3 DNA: TGCGCCAGCAGCTTGGCCTTGGCGGCTAGCGGTTACAATGAGCAGTTCTTC. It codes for CASSLALAASGYNEQFF.

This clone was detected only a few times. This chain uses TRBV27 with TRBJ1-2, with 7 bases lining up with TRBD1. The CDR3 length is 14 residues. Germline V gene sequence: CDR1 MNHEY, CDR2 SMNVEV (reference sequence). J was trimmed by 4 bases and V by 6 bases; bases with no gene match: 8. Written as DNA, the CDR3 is TGTGCCAGCAGCCCTCAAGACAGGGTCTATGGCTACACCTTC. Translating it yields CASSPQDRVYGYTF.

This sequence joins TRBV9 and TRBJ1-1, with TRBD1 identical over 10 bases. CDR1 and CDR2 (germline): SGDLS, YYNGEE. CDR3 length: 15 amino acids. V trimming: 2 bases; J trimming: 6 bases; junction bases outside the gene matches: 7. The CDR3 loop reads CASSVDRGDVAEAFF. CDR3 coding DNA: TGTGCCAGCAGCGTGGACAGGGGGGATGTCGCTGAAGCTTTCTTT.

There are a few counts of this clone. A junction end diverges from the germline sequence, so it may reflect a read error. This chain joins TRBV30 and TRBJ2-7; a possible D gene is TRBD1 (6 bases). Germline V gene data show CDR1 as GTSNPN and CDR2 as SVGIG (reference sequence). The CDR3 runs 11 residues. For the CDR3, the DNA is TGCGCCACAGGGAAGTCCTACGAGCAGTACTTC. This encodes CATGKSYEQYF. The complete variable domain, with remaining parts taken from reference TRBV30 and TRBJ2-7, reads SQTIHQWPATLVQPVGSPLSLECTVEGTSNPNLYWYRQAAGRGLQLLFYSVGIGQISSEVPQNLSASRPQDRQFILSSKKLLLSDSGFYLCATGKSYEQYFGPGTRLTVT.

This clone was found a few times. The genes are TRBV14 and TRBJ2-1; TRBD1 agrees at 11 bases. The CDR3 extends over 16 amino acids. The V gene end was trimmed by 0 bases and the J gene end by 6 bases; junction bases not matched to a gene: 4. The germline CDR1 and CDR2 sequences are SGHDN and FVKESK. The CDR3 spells CASSQDLGQGANEQFF. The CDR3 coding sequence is TGTGCCAGCAGCCAAGATCTTGGACAGGGGGCCAATGAGCAGTTCTTC.

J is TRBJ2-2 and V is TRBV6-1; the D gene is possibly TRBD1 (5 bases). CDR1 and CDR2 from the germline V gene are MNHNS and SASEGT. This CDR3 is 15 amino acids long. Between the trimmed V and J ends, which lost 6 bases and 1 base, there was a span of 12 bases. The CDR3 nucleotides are TGTGCCAGCAGCAGGGTCAGGAAGAACACCGGGGAGCTGTTTTTT. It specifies CASSRVRKNTGELFF.

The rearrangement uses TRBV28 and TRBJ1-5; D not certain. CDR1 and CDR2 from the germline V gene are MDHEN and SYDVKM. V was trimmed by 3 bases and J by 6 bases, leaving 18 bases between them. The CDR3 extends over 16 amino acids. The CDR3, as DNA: TGTGCCAGCAGTTTTGGAGTTGGAGGGTGGAGTCAGCCCCAGCATTTT. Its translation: CASSFGVGGWSQPQHF. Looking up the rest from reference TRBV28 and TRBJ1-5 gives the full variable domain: DVKVTQSSRYLVKRTGEKVFLECVQDMDHENMFWYRQDPGLGLRLIYFSYDVKMKEKGDIPEGYSVSREKKERFSLILESASTNQTSMYLCASSFGVGGWSQPQHFGDGTRLSIL.

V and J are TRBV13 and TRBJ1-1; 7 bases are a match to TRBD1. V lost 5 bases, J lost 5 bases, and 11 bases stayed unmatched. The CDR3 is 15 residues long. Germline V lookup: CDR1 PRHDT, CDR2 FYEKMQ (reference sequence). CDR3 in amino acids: CASSPRAGGRTEAFF. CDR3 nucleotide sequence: TGTGCCAGCAGCCCTCGGGCAGGGGGAAGAACTGAAGCTTTCTTT.

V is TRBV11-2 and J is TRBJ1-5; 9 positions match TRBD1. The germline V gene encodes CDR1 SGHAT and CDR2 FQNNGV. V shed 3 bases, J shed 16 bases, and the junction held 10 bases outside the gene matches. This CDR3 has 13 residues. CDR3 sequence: CASSFVQGAEEHF. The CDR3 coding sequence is TGTGCCAGCAGCTTCGTACAGGGGGCAGAGGAACATTTT.

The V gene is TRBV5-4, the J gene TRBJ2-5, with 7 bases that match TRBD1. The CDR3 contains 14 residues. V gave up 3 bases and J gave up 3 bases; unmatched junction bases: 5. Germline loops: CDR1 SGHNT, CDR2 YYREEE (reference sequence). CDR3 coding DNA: TGTGCCAGCAGCTACCGGGACAGCGAAGAGACCCAGTACTTC. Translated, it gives CASSYRDSEETQYF.

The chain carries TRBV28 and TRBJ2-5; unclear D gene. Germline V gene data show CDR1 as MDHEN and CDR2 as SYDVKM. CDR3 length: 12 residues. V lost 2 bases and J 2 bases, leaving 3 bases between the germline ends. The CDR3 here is CASSLPQETQYF. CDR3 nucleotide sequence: TGTGCCAGCAGTTTACCTCAAGAGACCCAGTACTTC.

The CDR3 spells CASSESRSGRNDEQFF. CDR3 bases: TGCGCCAGCAGTGAGTCTCGAAGCGGGAGGAACGATGAGCAGTTCTTC. This sequence joins TRBV10-1 and TRBJ2-1, with TRBD2 matching over 9 bases. The germline V gene has CDR1 WNHNN and CDR2 SYGVQD (reference sequence). The CDR3 extends over 16 amino acids. The V and J ends lost 0 bases and 8 bases, in that order; junction bases with no gene match: 8.

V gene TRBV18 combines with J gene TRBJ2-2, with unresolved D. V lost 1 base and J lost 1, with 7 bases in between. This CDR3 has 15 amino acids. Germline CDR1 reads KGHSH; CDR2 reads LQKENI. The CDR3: CASSPRHVNTGELFF. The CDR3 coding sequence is TGTGCCAGCTCACCACGACACGTGAACACCGGGGAGCTGTTTTTT. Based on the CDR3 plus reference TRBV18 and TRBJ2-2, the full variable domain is NAGVMQNPRHLVRRRGQEARLRCSPMKGHSHVYWYRQLPEEGLKFMVYLQKENIIDESGMPKERFSAEFPKEGPSILRIQQVVRGDSAAYFCASSPRHVNTGELFFGEGSRLTVL.

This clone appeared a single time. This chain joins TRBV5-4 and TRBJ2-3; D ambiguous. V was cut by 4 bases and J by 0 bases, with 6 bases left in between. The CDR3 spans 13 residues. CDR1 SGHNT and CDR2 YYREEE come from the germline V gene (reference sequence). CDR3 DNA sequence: TGTGCCAGCAGCGCAGATAGCACAGATACGCAGTATTTT. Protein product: CASSADSTDTQYF. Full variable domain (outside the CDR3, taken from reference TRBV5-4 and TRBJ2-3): ETGVTQSPTHLIKTRGQQVTLRCSSQSGHNTVSWYQQALGQGPQFIFQYYREEENGRGNFPPRFSGLQFPNYSSELNVNALELDDSALYLCASSADSTDTQYFGPGTRLTVL.

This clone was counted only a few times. Here the CDR3 reads CASSERGEGEQYF. DNA for the CDR3: TGTGCCAGCAGTGAACGCGGTGAGGGCGAGCAGTACTTC. The genes are TRBV2 and TRBJ2-7, with D tentatively TRBD2 (5 bases). V gave up 2 bases and J gave up 6 bases, with 11 bases separating them. Germline assignment: CDR1 SNHLY and CDR2 FYNNEI. CDR3 length: 13 amino acids.

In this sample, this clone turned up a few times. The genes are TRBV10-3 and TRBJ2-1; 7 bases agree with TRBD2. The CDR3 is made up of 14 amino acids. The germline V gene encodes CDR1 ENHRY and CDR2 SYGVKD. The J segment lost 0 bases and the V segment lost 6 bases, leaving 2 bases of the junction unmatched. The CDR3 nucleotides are TGTGCCATCAGCGCGGGGGACTCCTACAATGAGCAGTTCTTC. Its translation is CAISAGDSYNEQFF.

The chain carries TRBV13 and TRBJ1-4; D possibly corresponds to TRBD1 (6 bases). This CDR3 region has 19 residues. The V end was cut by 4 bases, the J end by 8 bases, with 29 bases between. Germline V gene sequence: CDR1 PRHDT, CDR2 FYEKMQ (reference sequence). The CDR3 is CASSSYKGTTGTASEKLFF. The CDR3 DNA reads TGTGCCAGCAGCTCTTATAAAGGGACAACCGGGACGGCCTCCGAAAAACTGTTTTTT. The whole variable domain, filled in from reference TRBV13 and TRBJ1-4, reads AAGVIQSPRHLIKEKRETATLKCYPIPRHDTVYWYQQGPGQDPQFLISFYEKMQSDKGSIPDRFSAQQFSDYHSELNMSSLELGDSALYFCASSSYKGTTGTASEKLFFGSGTQLSVL.

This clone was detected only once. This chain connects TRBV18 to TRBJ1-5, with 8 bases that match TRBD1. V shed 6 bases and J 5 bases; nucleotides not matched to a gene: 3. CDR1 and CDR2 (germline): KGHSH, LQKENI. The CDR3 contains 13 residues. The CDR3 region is CASSRGRDQPQHF. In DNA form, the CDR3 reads TGTGCCAGCTCCAGGGGGCGCGATCAGCCCCAGCATTTT.

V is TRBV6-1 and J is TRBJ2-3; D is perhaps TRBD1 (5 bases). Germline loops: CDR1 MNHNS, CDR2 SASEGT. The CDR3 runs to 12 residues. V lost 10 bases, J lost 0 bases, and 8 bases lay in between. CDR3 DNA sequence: TGTGCCACAAGACAGAGCACAGATACGCAGTATTTT. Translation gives CATRQSTDTQYF.

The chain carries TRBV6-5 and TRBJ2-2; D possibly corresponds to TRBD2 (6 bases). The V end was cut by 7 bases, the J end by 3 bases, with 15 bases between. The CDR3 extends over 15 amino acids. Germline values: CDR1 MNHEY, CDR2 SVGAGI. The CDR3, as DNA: TGTGCCAGCATCCCAGGCGGGATTGACACCGGGGAGCTGTTTTTT. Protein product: CASIPGGIDTGELFF.

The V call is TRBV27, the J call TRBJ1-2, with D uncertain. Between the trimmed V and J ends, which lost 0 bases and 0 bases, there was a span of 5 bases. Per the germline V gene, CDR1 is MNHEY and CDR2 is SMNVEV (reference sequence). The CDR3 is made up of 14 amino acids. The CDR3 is CASSLSRANYGYTF. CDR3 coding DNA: TGTGCCAGCAGTTTATCGAGAGCTAACTATGGCTACACCTTC.

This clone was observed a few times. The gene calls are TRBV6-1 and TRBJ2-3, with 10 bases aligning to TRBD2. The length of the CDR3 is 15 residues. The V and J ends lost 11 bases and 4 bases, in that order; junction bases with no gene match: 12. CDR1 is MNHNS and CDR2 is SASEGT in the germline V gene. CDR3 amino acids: CASHQGAGGADTQYF. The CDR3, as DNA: TGTGCCTCCCATCAGGGAGCGGGAGGGGCAGATACGCAGTATTTT.

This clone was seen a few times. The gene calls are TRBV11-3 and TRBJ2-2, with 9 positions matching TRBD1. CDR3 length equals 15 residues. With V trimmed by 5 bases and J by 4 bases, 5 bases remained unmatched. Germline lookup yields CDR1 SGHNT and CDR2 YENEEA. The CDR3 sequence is CASSPTGGGTGELFF. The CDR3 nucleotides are TGTGCCAGCAGCCCGACAGGGGGTGGCACCGGGGAGCTGTTTTTT.

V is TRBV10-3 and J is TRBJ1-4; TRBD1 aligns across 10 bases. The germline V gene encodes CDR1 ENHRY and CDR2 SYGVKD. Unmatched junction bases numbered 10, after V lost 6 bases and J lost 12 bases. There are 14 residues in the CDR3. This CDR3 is CAISPGTGARELFF. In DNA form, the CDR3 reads TGTGCCATCAGCCCCGGGACAGGGGCTCGGGAACTGTTTTTT.

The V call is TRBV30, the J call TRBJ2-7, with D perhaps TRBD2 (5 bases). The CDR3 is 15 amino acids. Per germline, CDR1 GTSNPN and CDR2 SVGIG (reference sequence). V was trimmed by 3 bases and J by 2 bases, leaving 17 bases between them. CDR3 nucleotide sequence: TGTGCCTGGAGCGGATCGTCGGGAACGGCCTACGAGCAGTACTTC. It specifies CAWSGSSGTAYEQYF.